A single sample gave rise to the 14 T cell receptor beta chains below, sequenced in a study of CD8+ T cells in alopecia areata (dated by TCRdb to the late 2010s). The library was produced with the immunoSEQ multiplex PCR assay. To provide template for TCR sequencing, every sample had RNA extracted and reverse transcribed into cDNA. This immuneACCESS table, as held by TCRdb, lists in-frame sequences with V and J called but not all clones. Of the missing ones, under half trace to an unresolved V gene in checked studies; the others have no known cause. For this sample the table gives 120,000 or so clones, of which about 51% were detected only once. The leading ten clones occupy roughly a tenth of the sample. The sample taken for sequencing was NKG2D-low CD8+ T cells sorted from blood. What this sample's cell subset or site label stands for: sorted CD8+ NKG2D-low blood T cells. These receptors all come from a human donor with alopecia areata.

V and J are TRBV5-1 and TRBJ2-7; TRBD1 might be the D (6 bases). CDR1 and CDR2 (germline): SGHRS, YFSETQ. V was trimmed by 4 bases and J by 2 bases, leaving 10 bases between them. The CDR3 has 13 amino acids. As DNA, the CDR3 is TGCGCCAGCAGCGCCCGGGACACCTACGAGCAGTACTTC. Translation: CASSARDTYEQYF.

J is TRBJ1-2 and V is TRBV29-1; D call uncertain. CDR3 length: 13 residues. Per germline, CDR1 SQVTM and CDR2 ANQGSEA. Trimming left V 7 bases short and J 4 bases short, with 16 bases between. CDR3 residues: CSAPAETAYGYTF. The CDR3, as DNA: TGCAGCGCCCCGGCGGAAACAGCCTATGGCTACACCTTC.

In its sample, this clone was seen a few times. V and J are TRBV21-1 and TRBJ2-1; TRBD1 was called by the table and not checked on the DNA. TRBV21-1 is termed a pseudogene. The length of the CDR3 is 14 residues. The CDR3 bases are TGTGCCAGCAGCCCGAGGACAGGGACCAATGAGCAGTTCTTC. Its protein product is CASSPRTGTNEQFF.

This clone was counted once. This rearrangement joins TRBV6-5 to TRBJ2-7, with 9 bases fitting TRBD1. This CDR3 region has 13 residues. V dropped 6 bases and J dropped 4; count of bases not matched to a gene: 4. CDR1 is MNHEY and CDR2 is SVGAGI in the germline V gene. CDR3 amino acids: CASRGQGRYEQYF. In DNA, the CDR3 is TGTGCCAGCAGAGGACAGGGGAGGTACGAGCAGTACTTC.

The V call is TRBV29-1, the J call TRBJ2-2, with a possible D match to TRBD2 (5 bases). Germline V gives CDR1 SQVTM, CDR2 ANQGSEA. Trimming removed 4 bases at V and 3 bases at J, with 12 bases between. This CDR3 has 14 amino acids. The chain's CDR3 is CSVGSDGDTGELFF. In nucleotides, the CDR3 is TGCAGCGTTGGCAGCGACGGGGACACCGGGGAGCTGTTTTTT.

This chain connects TRBV15 to TRBJ1-1, with D maybe TRBD1 (5 bases). Germline V gives CDR1 LNHNV, CDR2 YYDKDF (reference sequence). Trimming removed 5 bases at V and 4 bases at J, with 11 bases between. This CDR3 is 13 amino acids long. CDR3 bases: TGTGCCACCAGCGGGGGGAGGGTCACTGAAGCTTTCTTT. Translated: CATSGGRVTEAFF. Full variable domain (missing parts from reference TRBV15 and TRBJ1-1): DAMVIQNPRYQVTQFGKPVTLSCSQTLNHNVMYWYQQKSSQAPKLLFHYYDKDFNNEADTPDNFQSRRPNTSFCFLDIRSPGLGDTAMYLCATSGGRVTEAFFGQGTRLTVV.

V usage is TRBV4-2 and J usage is TRBJ2-7; D unclear. Germline CDR1 reads LGHNA; CDR2 reads YNFKEQ. The CDR3 loop spans 13 amino acids. Trimming removed 1 base at V and 3 bases at J, with 7 bases between. This CDR3 reads CASSQGTSYEQYF. The CDR3 DNA reads TGTGCCAGCAGCCAAGGGACGAGCTACGAGCAGTACTTC.

A single count supports this clone. V is TRBV27 and J is TRBJ2-5; D is uncertain. CDR1 and CDR2 (germline): MNHEY, SMNVEV (reference sequence). V was clipped by 5 bases and J by 7 bases, with 8 bases between them. The CDR3 consists of 11 residues. Here the CDR3 DNA reads TGTGCCAGCAGTGCTGCAGGGACCCAGTACTTC. This encodes CASSAAGTQYF.

The chain's CDR3 is CASSLGSHEQYF. The CDR3 DNA reads as TGTGCCAGCAGCTTAGGTAGCCACGAGCAGTACTTC. The chain has TRBV7-9 and TRBJ2-7; unclear D gene. V lost 1 base to trimming and J lost 5 bases, with 6 bases between them. From germline, CDR1 is SEHNR and CDR2 FQNEAQ (reference sequence). The CDR3 runs 12 residues.

This chain links TRBV4-1 with TRBJ2-3; D unresolved. The CDR3 is made up of 14 amino acids. Trimming stripped 5 bases from V and 0 bases from J, with 9 bases between. Germline CDR1 reads MGHRA; CDR2 reads YSYEKL. DNA of the CDR3: TGCGCCAGCAGCACGATCTTGAGCACAGATACGCAGTATTTT. It yields the protein CASSTILSTDTQYF.

This clone has only a few counts. The chain uses TRBV29-1 and TRBJ1-1; D is undetermined. The V gene lost 5 bases and the J gene lost 1 base, with 11 bases spanning the gap. This CDR3 has 13 amino acids. Per germline, CDR1 SQVTM and CDR2 ANQGSEA. This CDR3 reads CSVPVAGNTEAFF. The CDR3 DNA reads as TGCAGCGTTCCCGTGGCGGGGAACACTGAAGCTTTCTTT.

The V and J genes are TRBV29-1 and TRBJ1-2; tentatively, D is TRBD1 (6 bases). Germline CDR1 is SQVTM and CDR2 is ANQGSEA. Trimming left V 1 base short and J 7 bases short, with 13 bases between. This CDR3 contains 13 residues. CDR3 sequence: CSVEVPDSGGYTF. Here the CDR3 DNA reads TGCAGCGTTGAAGTCCCGGACAGCGGTGGCTACACCTTC.

This clone occurred a few times. V and J are TRBV4-3 and TRBJ2-3; 7 bases agree with TRBD2. CDR1 LGHNA and CDR2 YSLEER come from the germline V gene. The CDR3 loop spans 15 amino acids. J lost 2 bases, V lost 1 base, and 3 bases had no gene match. CDR3: CASSQGLAATDTQYF. Written as DNA, the CDR3 is TGCGCCAGCAGCCAAGGGCTAGCGGCCACAGATACGCAGTATTTT.

The chain recombines TRBV9 with TRBJ2-1; 8 bases line up with TRBD2. J gave up 7 bases and V 0 bases, and 6 bases lay outside the gene matches. CDR1 and CDR2 from the germline V gene are SGDLS and YYNGEE. The CDR3 has 15 residues. CDR3 protein: CASSVVETSVNEQFF. The DNA of the CDR3 is TGTGCCAGCAGCGTAGTAGAGACTAGCGTGAATGAGCAGTTCTTC. Full variable domain (outside the CDR3, taken from reference TRBV9 and TRBJ2-1): DSGVTQTPKHLITATGQRVTLRCSPRSGDLSVYWYQQSLDQGLQFLIQYYNGEERAKGNILERFSAQQFPDLHSELNLSSLELGDSALYFCASSVVETSVNEQFFGPGTRLTVL.